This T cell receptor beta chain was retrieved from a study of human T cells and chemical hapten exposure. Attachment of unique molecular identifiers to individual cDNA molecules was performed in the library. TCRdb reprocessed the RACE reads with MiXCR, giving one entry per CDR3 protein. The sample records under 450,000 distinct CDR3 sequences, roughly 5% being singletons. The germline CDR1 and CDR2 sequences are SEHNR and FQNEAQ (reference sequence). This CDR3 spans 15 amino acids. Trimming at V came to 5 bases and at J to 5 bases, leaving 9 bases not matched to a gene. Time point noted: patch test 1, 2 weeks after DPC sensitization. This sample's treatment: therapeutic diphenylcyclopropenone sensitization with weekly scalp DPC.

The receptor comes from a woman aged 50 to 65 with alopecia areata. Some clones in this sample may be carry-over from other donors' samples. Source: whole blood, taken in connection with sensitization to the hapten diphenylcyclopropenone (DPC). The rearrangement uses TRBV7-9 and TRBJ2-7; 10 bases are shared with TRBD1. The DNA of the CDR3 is TGTGCCAGCAGCCTCCGACAGGGGGCGTCGGACGAGCAGTACTTC. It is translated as CASSLRQGASDEQYF.